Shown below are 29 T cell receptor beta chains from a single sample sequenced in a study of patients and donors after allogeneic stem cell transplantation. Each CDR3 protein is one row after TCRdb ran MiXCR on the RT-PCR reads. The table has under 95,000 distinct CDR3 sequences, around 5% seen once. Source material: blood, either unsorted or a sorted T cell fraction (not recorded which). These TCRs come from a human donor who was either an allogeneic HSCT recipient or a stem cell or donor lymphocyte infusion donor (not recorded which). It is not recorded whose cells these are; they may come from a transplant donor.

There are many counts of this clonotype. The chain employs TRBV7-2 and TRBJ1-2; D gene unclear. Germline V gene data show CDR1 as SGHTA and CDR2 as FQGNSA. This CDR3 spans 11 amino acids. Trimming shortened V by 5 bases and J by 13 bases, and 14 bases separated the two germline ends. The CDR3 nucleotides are TGTGCCAGCAGCCAATACGCGGATTTCACCTTC. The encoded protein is CASSQYADFTF.

The CDR3 bases are TGCGCCAGCAGCTTGGAGGGGGCTGGGGAGACCCAGTACTTC. It is translated as CASSLEGAGETQYF. The V and J genes are TRBV5-1 and TRBJ2-5; TRBD1 matches 7 bases. J lost 5 bases, V lost 0 bases, and 4 bases had no gene match. This CDR3 is built from 14 residues. In germline, CDR1 is SGHRS, CDR2 YFSETQ.

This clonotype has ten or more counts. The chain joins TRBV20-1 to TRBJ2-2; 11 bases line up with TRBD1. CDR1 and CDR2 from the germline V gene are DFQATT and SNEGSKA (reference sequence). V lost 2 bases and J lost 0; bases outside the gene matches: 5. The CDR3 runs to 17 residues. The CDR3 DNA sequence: TGCAGTGCTAGACCCGGGACAGGGGGAGCGAACACCGGGGAGCTGTTTTTT. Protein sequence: CSARPGTGGANTGELFF.

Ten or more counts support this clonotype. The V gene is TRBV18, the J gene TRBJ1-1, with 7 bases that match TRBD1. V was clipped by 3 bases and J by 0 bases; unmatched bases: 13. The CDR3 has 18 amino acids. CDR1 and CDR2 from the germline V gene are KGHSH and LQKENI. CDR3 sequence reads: CASSPPMGTGAMNTEAFF. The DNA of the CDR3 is TGTGCCAGCTCACCCCCCATGGGAACAGGGGCTATGAACACTGAAGCTTTCTTT.

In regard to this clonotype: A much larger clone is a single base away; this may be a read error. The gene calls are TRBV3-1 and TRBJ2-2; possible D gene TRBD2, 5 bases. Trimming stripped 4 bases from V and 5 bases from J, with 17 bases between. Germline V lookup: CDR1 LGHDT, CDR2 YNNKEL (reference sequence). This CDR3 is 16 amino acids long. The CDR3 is CASSPRGRKITGELFF. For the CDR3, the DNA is TGTGCCAGCAGCCCCCGGGGAAGGAAGATAACCGGGGAGCTGTTTTTT.

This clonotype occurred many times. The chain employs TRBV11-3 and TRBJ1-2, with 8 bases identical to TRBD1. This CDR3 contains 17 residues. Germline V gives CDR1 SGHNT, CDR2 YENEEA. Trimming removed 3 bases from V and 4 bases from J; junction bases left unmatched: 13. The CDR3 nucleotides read TGTGCCAGCAGCTTGGCGACCGGGACAGGACCAGTCTATGGCTACACCTTC. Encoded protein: CASSLATGTGPVYGYTF.

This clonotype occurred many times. The CDR3 is CASSLLTGDTQYF. CDR3 coding DNA: TGTGCCAGCAGCTTGTTGACAGGGGATACGCAGTATTTT. The J gene is TRBJ2-3, the V gene TRBV5-6, with 7 bases matching TRBD1. The germline CDR1 and CDR2 sequences are SGHDT and YYEEEE. This CDR3 has 13 residues. Unmatched junction bases numbered 2, after V lost 1 base and J lost 6 bases.

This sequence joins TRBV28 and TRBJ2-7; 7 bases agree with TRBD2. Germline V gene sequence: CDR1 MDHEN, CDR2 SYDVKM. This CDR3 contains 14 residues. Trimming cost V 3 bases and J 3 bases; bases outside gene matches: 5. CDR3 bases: TGTGCCAGCAGTTTCGCGGGAGCCCACTACGAGCAGTACTTC. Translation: CASSFAGAHYEQYF. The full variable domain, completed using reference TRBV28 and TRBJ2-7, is DVKVTQSSRYLVKRTGEKVFLECVQDMDHENMFWYRQDPGLGLRLIYFSYDVKMKEKGDIPEGYSVSREKKERFSLILESASTNQTSMYLCASSFAGAHYEQYFGPGTRLTVT.

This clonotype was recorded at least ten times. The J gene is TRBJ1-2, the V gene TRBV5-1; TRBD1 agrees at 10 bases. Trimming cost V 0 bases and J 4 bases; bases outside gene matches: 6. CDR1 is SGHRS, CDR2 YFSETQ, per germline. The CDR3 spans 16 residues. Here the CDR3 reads CASSLDTTGGSYGYTF. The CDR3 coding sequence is TGCGCCAGCAGCTTGGATACGACAGGGGGCTCCTATGGCTACACCTTC. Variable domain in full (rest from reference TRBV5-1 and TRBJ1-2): KAGVTQTPRYLIKTRGQQVTLSCSPISGHRSVSWYQQTPGQGLQFLFEYFSETQRNKGNFPGRFSGRQFSNSRSEMNVSTLELGDSALYLCASSLDTTGGSYGYTFGSGTRLTVV.

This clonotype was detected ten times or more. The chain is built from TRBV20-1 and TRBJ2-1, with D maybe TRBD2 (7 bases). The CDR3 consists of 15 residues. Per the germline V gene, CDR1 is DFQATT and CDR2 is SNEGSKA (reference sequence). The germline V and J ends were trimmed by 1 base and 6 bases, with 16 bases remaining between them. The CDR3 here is CSARVEGGAANEQFF. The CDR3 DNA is TGCAGTGCTAGAGTGGAGGGGGGGGCCGCCAATGAGCAGTTCTTC.

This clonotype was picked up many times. Written as DNA, the CDR3 is TGTGCCAGCAGCCATGGAACGGGGGGAGGGGAGACCCAGTACTTC. Protein: CASSHGTGGGETQYF. The genes are TRBV3-1 and TRBJ2-5; 7 nucleotides align to TRBD2. The CDR3 sequence is 15 residues long. The V gene end was trimmed by 3 bases and the J gene end by 5 bases; junction bases not matched to a gene: 9. From germline, CDR1 is LGHDT and CDR2 YNNKEL (reference sequence).

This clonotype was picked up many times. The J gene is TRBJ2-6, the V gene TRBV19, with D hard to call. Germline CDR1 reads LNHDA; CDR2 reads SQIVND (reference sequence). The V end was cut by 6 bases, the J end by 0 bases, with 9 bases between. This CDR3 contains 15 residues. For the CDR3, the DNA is TGTGCCAGTAGCCCCGCTGCCTCTGGGGCCAACGTCCTGACTTTC. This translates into CASSPAASGANVLTF.

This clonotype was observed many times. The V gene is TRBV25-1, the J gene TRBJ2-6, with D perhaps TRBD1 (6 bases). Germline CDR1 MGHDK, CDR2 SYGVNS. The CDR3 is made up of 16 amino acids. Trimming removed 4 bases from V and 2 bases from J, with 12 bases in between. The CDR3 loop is CASSASNRAGANVLTF. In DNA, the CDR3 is TGTGCCAGCAGTGCTTCAAACAGGGCTGGGGCCAACGTCCTGACTTTC.

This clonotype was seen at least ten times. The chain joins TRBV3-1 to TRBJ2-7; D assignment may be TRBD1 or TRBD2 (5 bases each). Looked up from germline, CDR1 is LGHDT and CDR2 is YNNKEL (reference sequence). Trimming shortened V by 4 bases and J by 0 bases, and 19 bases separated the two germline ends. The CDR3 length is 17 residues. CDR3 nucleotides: TGTGCCAGCAGCCTGAAATTGCGTCGGGGCAGCTCCTACGAGCAGTACTTC. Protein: CASSLKLRRGSSYEQYF.

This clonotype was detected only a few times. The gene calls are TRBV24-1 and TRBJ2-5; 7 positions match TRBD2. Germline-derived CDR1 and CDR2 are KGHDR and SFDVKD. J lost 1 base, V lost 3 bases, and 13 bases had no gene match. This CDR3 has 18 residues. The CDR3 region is CATSDPSVREGPQETQYF. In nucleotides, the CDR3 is TGTGCCACCAGTGATCCCTCTGTAAGGGAGGGCCCCCAAGAGACCCAGTACTTC.

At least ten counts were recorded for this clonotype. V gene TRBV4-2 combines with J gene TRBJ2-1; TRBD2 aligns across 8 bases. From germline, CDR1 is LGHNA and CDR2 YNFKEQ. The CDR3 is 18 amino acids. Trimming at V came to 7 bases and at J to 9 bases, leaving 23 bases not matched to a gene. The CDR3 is CASTLGLAGMSTGGEQFF. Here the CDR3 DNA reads TGTGCCAGCACCCTCGGGCTAGCGGGTATGTCCACTGGGGGTGAGCAGTTCTTC.

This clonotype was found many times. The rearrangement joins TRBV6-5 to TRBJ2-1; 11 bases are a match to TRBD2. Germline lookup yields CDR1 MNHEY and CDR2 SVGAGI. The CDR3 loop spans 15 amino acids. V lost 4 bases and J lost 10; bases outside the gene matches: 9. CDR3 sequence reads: CASSSAISGRAEQFF. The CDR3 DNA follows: TGTGCCAGCAGTTCCGCGATTAGCGGGAGGGCCGAGCAGTTCTTC.

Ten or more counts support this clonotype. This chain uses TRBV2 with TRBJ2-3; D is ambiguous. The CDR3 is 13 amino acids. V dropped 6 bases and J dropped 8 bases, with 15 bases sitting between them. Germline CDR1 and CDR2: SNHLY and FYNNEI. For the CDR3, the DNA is TGTGCCAGCAGCGCGGCCCCGCGAGGTACGCAGTATTTT. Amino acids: CASSAAPRGTQYF.

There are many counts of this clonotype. The CDR3 region has the DNA TGTGCCAGCAGCTTAGTTCGAGGGCTCGAGCAGTTCTTC. It specifies CASSLVRGLEQFF. This rearrangement joins TRBV7-9 to TRBJ2-1; perhaps TRBD2 as D (5 bases). The CDR3 has 13 residues. Trimming took 1 base from V and 10 from J, leaving 11 bases between them. Germline V lookup: CDR1 SEHNR, CDR2 FQNEAQ (reference sequence).

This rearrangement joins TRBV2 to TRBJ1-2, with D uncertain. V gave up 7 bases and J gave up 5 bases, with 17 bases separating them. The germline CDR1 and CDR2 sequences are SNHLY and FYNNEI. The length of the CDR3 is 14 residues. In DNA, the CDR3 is TGTGCCAGCAACCGGGCCTCGGGTTTTTATGGCTACACCTTC. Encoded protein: CASNRASGFYGYTF.

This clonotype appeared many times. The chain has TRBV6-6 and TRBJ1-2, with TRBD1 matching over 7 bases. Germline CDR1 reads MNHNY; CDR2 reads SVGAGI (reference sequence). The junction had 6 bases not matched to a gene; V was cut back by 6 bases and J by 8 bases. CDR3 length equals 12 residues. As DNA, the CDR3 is TGTGCCAGCAGCAGACAGGGCGAAGGCTACACCTTC. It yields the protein CASSRQGEGYTF.

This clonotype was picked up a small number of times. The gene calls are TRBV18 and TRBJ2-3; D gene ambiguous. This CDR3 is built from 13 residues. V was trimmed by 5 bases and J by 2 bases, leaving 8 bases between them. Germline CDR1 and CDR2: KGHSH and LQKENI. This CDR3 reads CASSERPTDTQYF. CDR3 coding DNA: TGTGCCAGCTCAGAGCGCCCCACAGATACGCAGTATTTT.

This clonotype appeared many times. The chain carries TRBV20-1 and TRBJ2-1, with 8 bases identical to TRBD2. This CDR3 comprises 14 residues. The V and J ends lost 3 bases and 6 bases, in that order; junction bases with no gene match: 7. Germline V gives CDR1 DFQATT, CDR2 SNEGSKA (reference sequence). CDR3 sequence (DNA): TGCAGTGCTAGTCAAAGGACTAGCATCAATGAGCAGTTCTTC. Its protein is CSASQRTSINEQFF.

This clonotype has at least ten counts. The CDR3 DNA sequence: TGCAGTGCCCTTCAGGGACGGACGTACCAAGAGACCCAGTACTTC. Amino acid sequence: CSALQGRTYQETQYF. The rearrangement uses TRBV20-1 and TRBJ2-5; possibly TRBD1 or TRBD2 for D (5 bases each). The CDR3 is 15 residues long. Germline V CDR1 and CDR2: DFQATT, SNEGSKA (reference sequence). V lost 6 bases, J lost 0 bases, and 17 bases lay in between.

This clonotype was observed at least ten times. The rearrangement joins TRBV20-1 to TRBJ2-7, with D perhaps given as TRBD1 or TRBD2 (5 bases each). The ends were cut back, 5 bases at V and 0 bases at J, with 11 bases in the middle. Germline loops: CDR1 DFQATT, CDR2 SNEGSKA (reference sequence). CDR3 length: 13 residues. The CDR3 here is CSARDPYSYEQYF. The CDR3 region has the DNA TGCAGTGCTCGGGACCCGTACTCCTACGAGCAGTACTTC.

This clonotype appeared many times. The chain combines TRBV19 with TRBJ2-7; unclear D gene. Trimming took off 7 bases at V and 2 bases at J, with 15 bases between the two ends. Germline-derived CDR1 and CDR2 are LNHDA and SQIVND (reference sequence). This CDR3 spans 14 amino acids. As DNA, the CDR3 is TGTGCCAGTACCCGGAGTATGTGGACCTACGAGCAGTACTTC. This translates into CASTRSMWTYEQYF.

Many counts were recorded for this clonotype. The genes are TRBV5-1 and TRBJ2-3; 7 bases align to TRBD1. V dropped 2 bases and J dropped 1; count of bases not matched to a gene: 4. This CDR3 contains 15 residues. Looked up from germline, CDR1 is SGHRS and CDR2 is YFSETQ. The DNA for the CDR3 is TGCGCCAGCAGCTTTGCAGGGGGAGGCACAGATACGCAGTATTTT. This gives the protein CASSFAGGGTDTQYF.

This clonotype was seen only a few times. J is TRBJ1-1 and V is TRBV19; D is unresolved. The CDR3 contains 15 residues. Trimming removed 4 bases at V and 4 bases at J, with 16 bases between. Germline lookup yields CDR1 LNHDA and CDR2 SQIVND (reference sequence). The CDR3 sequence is CASSTRTKVGTEAFF. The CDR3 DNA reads TGTGCCAGTAGTACCCGGACGAAAGTGGGCACTGAAGCTTTCTTT.

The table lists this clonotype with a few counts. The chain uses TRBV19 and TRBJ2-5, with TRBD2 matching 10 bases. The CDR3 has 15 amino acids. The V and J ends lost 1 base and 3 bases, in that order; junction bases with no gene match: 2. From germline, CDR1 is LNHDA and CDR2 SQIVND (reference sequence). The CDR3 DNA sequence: TGTGCCAGTAGTATAGGGCTAGCGGGAGAAGAGACCCAGTACTTC. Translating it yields CASSIGLAGEETQYF.